The entry below gives a single T cell receptor (beta chain) sequence along with its context. As yet, its antigen is unknown. The data are from a study of T cell responses to AZD1222 COVID-19 vaccine. The CDR3 length is 13 residues. The germline V gene has CDR1 GTSNPN and CDR2 SVGIG (reference sequence). V shed 2 bases, J shed 3 bases, and the junction held 3 bases outside the gene matches. The data were produced by immunoSEQ multiplex PCR, yet TCRdb's version contains in-frame clones alone and is incomplete. Here the sample spans about 35,000 clones, 65% to 90% being singletons. Study observations and caveats: As reported, nearly half of all spike-specific TCRs target variant regions that are unmutated. With dominance at 160-218 and 743-854, vaccine-associated CD4 TCRs spanned spike.

The chain links TRBV30 to TRBJ1-2; 7 nucleotides match TRBD1. The sample consisted of peripheral blood, taken on day 0 of AZD1222 vaccination. The TCR was taken from an adult in good health. The CDR3 protein is CAWSRTGYYGYTF. DNA of the CDR3: TGTGCCTGGAGTAGGACAGGCTACTATGGCTACACCTTC.